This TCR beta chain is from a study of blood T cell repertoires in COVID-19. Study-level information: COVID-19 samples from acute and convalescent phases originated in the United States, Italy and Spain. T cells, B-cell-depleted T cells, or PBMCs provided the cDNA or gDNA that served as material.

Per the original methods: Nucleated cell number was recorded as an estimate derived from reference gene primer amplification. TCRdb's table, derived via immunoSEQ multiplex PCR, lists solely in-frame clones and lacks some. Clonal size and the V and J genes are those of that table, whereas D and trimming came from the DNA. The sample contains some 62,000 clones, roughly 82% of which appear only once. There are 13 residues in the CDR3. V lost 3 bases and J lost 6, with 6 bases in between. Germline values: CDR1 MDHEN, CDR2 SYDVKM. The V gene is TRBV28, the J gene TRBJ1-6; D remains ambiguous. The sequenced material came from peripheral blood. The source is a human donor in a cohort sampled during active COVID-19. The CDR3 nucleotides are TGTGCCAGCAGTTTTATGCGTAATTCACCCCTCCACTTT. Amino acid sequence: CASSFMRNSPLHF.